The T cell receptor (beta chain) described here comes from a study of CD8 T cells in ankylosing spondylitis. Study-wide findings and caveats: Existing reports had already noted some motif variants in reactive arthritis synovial fluid and blood. Reported data indicate significant enrichment of disease-linked clones within matched ankylosing spondylitis synovial fluid.

In the case of this clonotype: Its antigen is not identified.

Quantitative molecular-barcoded 5'-RACE generated the TCR beta libraries. TCRdb processed the 5' RACE reads anew with MiXCR; each CDR3 protein has one entry. The sample yields approximately 140,000 distinct CDR3 sequences, 44% seen once. CDR1 is SGHRS, CDR2 YFSETQ, per germline. The CDR3 contains 16 residues. Trimming took off 6 bases at V and 7 bases at J, with 22 bases between the two ends. Sample: synovial fluid, either unsorted or a sorted T cell fraction (not recorded which). The clonotype was recovered from a male donor with ankylosing spondylitis. The genes are TRBV5-1 and TRBJ2-2; D may match TRBD1 or TRBD2 (5 bases each). The CDR3 loop is CASTVRLQGTIGELFF. The CDR3 DNA reads TGCGCCAGCACCGTGCGGCTCCAAGGGACGATCGGGGAGCTGTTTTTT. The full variable domain, its missing parts supplied by reference TRBV5-1 and TRBJ2-2, is KAGVTQTPRYLIKTRGQQVTLSCSPISGHRSVSWYQQTPGQGLQFLFEYFSETQRNKGNFPGRFSGRQFSNSRSEMNVSTLELGDSALYLCASTVRLQGTIGELFFGEGSRLTVL.